The next 2 T cell receptor beta chains were all read from a single sample in a study of human T cells and chemical hapten exposure. The time point: patch test 1, 2 weeks after DPC sensitization. Treatment specified: therapeutic diphenylcyclopropenone sensitization with weekly scalp DPC. Each CDR3 protein is one row after TCRdb ran MiXCR on the RACE reads. The table lists some 350,000 distinct CDR3 sequences, approximately 6.3% of them singletons, with 8.4% in the top ten. The source material was whole blood, sampled in connection with sensitization to the hapten diphenylcyclopropenone (DPC). Every receptor here comes from a woman in her late teens or twenties with alopecia areata. Some clones in this sample may be carry-over from other donors' samples.

The chain uses TRBV19 and TRBJ2-7, with D possibly matching TRBD2 (6 bases). The CDR3 totals 11 residues. In germline, CDR1 is LNHDA, CDR2 SQIVND (reference sequence). V lost 7 bases to trimming and J lost 6 bases, with 10 bases between them. CDR3 sequence reads: CASMGGSEQYF. In DNA, the CDR3 is TGTGCCAGTATGGGGGGATCCGAGCAGTACTTC.

In this sample, this clonotype turned up many times. The chain employs TRBV2 and TRBJ2-3, with D maybe TRBD2 (6 bases). The CDR3 contains 16 residues. Trimming shortened V by 6 bases and J by 0 bases, and 16 bases separated the two germline ends. Germline V CDR1 and CDR2: SNHLY, FYNNEI. CDR3 sequence (DNA): TGTGCCAGCAGCTTTAATAGCGGAAGGAGCACAGATACGCAGTATTTT. It encodes CASSFNSGRSTDTQYF.